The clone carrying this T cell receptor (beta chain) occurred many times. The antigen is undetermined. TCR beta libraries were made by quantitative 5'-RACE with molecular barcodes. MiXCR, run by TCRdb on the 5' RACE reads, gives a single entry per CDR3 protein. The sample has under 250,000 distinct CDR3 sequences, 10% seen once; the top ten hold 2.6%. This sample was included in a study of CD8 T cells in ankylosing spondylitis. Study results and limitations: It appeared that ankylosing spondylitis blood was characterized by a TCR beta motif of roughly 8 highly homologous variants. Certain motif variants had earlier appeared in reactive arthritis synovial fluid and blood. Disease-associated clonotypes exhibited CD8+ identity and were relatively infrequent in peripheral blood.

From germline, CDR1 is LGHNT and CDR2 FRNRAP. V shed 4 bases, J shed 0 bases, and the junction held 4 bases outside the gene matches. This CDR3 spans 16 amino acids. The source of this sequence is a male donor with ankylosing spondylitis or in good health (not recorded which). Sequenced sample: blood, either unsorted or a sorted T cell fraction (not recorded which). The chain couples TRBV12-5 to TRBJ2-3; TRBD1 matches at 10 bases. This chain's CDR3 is CASGSGTGASTDTQYF. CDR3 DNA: TGTGCTAGTGGTTCCGGGACAGGGGCCAGCACAGATACGCAGTATTTT.